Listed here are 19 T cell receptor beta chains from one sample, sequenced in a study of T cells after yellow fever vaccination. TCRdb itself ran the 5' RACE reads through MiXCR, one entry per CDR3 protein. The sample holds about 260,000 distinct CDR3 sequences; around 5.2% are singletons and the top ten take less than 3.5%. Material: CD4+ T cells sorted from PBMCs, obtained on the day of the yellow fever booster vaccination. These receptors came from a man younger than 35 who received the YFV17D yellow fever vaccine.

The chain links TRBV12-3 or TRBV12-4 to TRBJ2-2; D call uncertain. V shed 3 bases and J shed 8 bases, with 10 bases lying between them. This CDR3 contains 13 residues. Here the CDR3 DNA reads TGTGCCAGCAGTTTCCAGAGCCGTGGGGAGCTGTTTTTT. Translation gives CASSFQSRGELFF.

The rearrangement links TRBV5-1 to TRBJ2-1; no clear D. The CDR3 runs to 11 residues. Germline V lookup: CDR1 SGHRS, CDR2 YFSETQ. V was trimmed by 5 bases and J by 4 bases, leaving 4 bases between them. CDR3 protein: CASRFYNEQFF. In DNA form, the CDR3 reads TGCGCCAGCAGATTTTACAATGAGCAGTTCTTC.

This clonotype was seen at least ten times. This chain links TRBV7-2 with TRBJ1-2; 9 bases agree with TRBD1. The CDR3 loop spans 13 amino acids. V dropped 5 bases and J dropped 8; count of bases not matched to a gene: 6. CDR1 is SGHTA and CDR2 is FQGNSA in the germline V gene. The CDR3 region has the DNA TGTGCCAGCAGCCGGGACAGGGAGGGAGGCTACACCTTC. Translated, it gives CASSRDREGGYTF.

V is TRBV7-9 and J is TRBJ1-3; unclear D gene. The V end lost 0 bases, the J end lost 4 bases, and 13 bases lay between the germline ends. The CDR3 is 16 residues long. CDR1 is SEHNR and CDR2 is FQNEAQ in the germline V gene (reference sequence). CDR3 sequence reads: CASSLAGSSRGNTIYF. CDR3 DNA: TGTGCCAGCAGCTTAGCGGGCAGCTCACGGGGAAACACCATATATTTT.

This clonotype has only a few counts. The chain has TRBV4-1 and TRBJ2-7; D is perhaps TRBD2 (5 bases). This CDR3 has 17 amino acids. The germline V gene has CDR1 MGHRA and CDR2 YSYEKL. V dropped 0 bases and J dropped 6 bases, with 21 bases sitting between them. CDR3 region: CASSQDPSFRTFREQYV. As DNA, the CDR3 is TGCGCCAGCAGCCAAGATCCGTCGTTCAGGACTTTTCGCGAGCAGTACGTC.

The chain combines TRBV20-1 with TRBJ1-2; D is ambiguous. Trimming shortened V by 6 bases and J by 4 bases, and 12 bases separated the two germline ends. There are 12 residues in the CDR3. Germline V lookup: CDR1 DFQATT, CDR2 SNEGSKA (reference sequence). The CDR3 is CSAAGFPYGYTF. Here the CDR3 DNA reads TGCAGTGCCGCCGGGTTCCCCTATGGCTACACCTTC.

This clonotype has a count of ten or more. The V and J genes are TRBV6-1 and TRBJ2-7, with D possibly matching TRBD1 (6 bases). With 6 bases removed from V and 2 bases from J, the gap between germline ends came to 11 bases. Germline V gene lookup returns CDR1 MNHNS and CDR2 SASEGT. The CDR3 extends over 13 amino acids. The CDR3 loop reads CASRRGQTYEQYV. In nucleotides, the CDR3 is TGTGCCAGCAGACGCGGACAGACCTACGAGCAGTACGTC.

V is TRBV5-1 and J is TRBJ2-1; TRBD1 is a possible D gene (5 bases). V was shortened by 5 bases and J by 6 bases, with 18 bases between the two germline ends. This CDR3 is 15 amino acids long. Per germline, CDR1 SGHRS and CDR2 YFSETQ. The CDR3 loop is CASSQALAGLNEQFF. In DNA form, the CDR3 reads TGCGCCAGCAGTCAGGCGTTGGCAGGGCTCAATGAGCAGTTCTTC.

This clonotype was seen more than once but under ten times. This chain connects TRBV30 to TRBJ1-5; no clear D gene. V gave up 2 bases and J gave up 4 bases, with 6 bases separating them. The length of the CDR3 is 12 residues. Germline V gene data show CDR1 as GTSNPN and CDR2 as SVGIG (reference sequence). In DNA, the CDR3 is TGTGCCTGGAGTTTCCTGAATCAGCCCCAGCATTTT. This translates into CAWSFLNQPQHF.

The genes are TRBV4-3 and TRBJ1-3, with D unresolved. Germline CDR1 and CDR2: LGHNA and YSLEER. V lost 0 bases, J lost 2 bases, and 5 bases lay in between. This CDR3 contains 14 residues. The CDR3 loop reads CASSQEAPGNTIYF. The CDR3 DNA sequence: TGCGCCAGCAGCCAAGAAGCCCCTGGAAACACCATATATTTT.

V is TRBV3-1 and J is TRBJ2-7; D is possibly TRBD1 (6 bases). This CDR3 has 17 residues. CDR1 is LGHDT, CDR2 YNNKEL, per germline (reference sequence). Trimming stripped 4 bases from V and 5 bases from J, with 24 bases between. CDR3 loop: CASSPPRRTKGDHEQYV. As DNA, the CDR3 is TGTGCCAGCAGCCCACCTCGACGGACGAAGGGGGACCACGAGCAGTACGTC.

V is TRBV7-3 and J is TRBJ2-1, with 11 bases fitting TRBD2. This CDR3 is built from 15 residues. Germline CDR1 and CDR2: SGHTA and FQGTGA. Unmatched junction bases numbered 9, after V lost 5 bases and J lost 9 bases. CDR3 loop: CASSLIAGGPSEQFF. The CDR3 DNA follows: TGTGCCAGCAGCCTTATAGCGGGGGGGCCTTCTGAGCAGTTCTTC.

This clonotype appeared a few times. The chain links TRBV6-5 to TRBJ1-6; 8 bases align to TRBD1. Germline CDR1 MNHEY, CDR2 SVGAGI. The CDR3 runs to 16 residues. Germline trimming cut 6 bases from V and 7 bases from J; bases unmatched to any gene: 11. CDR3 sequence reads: CASSRGADRANSPLHF. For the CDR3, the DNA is TGTGCCAGCAGCCGTGGGGCGGACAGGGCCAATTCACCCCTCCACTTT.

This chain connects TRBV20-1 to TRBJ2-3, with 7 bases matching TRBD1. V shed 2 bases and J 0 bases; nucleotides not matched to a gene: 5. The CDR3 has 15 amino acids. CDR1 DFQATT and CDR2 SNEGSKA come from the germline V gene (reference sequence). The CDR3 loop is CSARYRGTSTDTQYF. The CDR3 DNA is TGCAGTGCTAGATACAGGGGAACTAGCACAGATACGCAGTATTTT.

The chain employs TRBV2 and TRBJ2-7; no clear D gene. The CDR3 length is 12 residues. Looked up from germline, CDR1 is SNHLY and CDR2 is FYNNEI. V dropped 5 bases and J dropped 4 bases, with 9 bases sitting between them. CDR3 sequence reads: CASSIELYEQYV. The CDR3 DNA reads TGTGCCAGCAGTATAGAATTATACGAGCAGTACGTC.

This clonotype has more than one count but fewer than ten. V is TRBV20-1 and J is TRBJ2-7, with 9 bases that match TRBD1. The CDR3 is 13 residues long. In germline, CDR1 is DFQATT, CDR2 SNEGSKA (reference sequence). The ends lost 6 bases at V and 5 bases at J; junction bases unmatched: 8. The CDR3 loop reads CSALQGAVDEQYF. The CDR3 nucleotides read TGCAGTGCACTACAGGGGGCGGTAGACGAGCAGTACTTC.

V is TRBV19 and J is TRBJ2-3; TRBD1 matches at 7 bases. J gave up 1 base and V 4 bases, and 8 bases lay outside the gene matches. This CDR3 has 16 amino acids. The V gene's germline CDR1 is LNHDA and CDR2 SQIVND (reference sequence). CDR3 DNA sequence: TGTGCCAGTAGTACAAGGGGGCGCCGAGGCACAGATACGCAGTATTTT. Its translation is CASSTRGRRGTDTQYF.

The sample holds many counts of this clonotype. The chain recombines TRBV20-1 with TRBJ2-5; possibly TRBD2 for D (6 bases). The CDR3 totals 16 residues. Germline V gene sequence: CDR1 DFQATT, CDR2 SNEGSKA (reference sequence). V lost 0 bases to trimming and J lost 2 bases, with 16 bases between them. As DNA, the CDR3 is TGCAGTGCTAGAGATTGGGCGGGGAGACAACAAGAGACCCAGTACTTC. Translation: CSARDWAGRQQETQYF.

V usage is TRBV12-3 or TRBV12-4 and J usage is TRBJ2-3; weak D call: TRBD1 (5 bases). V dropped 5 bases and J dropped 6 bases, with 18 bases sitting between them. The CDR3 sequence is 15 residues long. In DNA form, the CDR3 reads TGTGCCAGCAGTCCCAGGGCCCGGGTGGCGGATACGCAGTATTTT. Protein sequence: CASSPRARVADTQYF.